This is a list of T cell receptor beta chains from one sample in a study of blood T cell repertoires in COVID-19. The repertoire was sequenced with immunoSEQ multiplex PCR; TCRdb's copy has only in-frame clones and lacks some. The table shows some 80,000 clones, with 90% occurring only once. The sequenced sample was peripheral blood. The source of these receptors is a woman aged 80 or older with active or convalescent COVID-19. CDR3s include the opening cysteine and the closing phenylalanine or tryptophan. The D gene is left open where the match is weak. A row's size may be missing; if present it is once, few, many or a size class.

clone size: -
V gene: TRBV11-1
J gene: TRBJ2-6
D gene: TRBD2
CDR3 DNA: TGTGCCAGCAGCTTAGCGGGGAGGGCTGGGGCCAACGTCCTGACTTTC
CDR3 protein: CASSLAGRAGANVLTF

clone size: -
V gene: TRBV15
J gene: TRBJ1-3
D gene: -
CDR3 DNA: TGTGCCACCAGCATTGGAGGTCTCTCTGGAAACACCATATATTTT
CDR3 protein: CATSIGGLSGNTIYF

clone size: -
V gene: TRBV4-2
J gene: TRBJ2-7
D gene: -
CDR3 DNA: TGTGCCAGCAGCCGAACAGGGAGCTACGAGCAGTACTTC
CDR3 protein: CASSRTGSYEQYF

clone size: -
V gene: TRBV28
J gene: TRBJ2-5
D gene: -
CDR3 DNA: TGTGCCAGCAGTTACCGAGGGTCTCCCCAAGAGACCCAGTACTTC
CDR3 protein: CASSYRGSPQETQYF

clone size: -
V gene: TRBV7-9
J gene: TRBJ1-3
D gene: TRBD1
CDR3 DNA: TGTGCCAGCACTGGTACAGGGGGCTCTGGAAACACCATATATTTT
CDR3 protein: CASTGTGGSGNTIYF

clone size: -
V gene: TRBV5-4
J gene: TRBJ2-5
D gene: -
CDR3 DNA: TGTGCCAGCAGTCCGGGGGTTAAACAAGAGACCCAGTACTTC
CDR3 protein: CASSPGVKQETQYF

clone size: once
V gene: TRBV5-1
J gene: TRBJ2-7
D gene: TRBD1
CDR3 DNA: TGCGCCAGCAGCACAGGGACAGGGATTACCTACGAGCAGTACTTC
CDR3 protein: CASSTGTGITYEQYF

clone size: -
V gene: TRBV19
J gene: TRBJ1-1
D gene: -
CDR3 DNA: TGTGCCAGTAGCCCGAGGGCGGGGAACACTGAAGCTTTCTTT
CDR3 protein: CASSPRAGNTEAFF

clone size: -
V gene: TRBV7-3
J gene: TRBJ2-3
D gene: TRBD2
CDR3 DNA: TGTGCCAGCAGCGTTGGGACTAGCAGGACCACAGATACGCAGTATTTT
CDR3 protein: CASSVGTSRTTDTQYF

clone size: -
V gene: TRBV28
J gene: TRBJ2-2
D gene: TRBD2
CDR3 DNA: TGTGCCAGCAGTTTTCTCGGTCGGGGGGTGATGAACACCGGGGAGCTGTTTTTT
CDR3 protein: CASSFLGRGVMNTGELFF

clone size: -
V gene: TRBV28
J gene: TRBJ1-5
D gene: TRBD1
CDR3 DNA: TGTGCCAGCAGTTTAACAGGGGGCGGCAATCAGCCCCAGCATTTT
CDR3 protein: CASSLTGGGNQPQHF

clone size: once
V gene: TRBV5-8
J gene: TRBJ2-6
D gene: TRBD2
CDR3 DNA: TGTGCCACCCTGGCGGGGGCTGGGGCCAACGTCCTGACTTTC
CDR3 protein: CATLAGAGANVLTF

clone size: once
V gene: TRBV19
J gene: TRBJ1-2
D gene: TRBD1
CDR3 DNA: TGTGCCAGTACCCCTATAGAAGGGACAGGGCCCTATGGCTACACCTTC
CDR3 protein: CASTPIEGTGPYGYTF

clone size: -
V gene: TRBV23-1
J gene: TRBJ2-1
D gene: TRBD2
CDR3 DNA: TGCGCCAGCAGTCAACCTAGCGGTCCACCCTGGAATGAGCAGTTCTTC
CDR3 protein: CASSQPSGPPWNEQFF

clone size: -
V gene: TRBV19
J gene: TRBJ1-2
D gene: -
CDR3 DNA: TGTGCCAGTAGTTCCCTCTTCAGGGGCCAAACGGTCTATGGCTACACCTTC
CDR3 protein: CASSSLFRGQTVYGYTF

clone size: -
V gene: TRBV7-3
J gene: TRBJ2-5
D gene: -
CDR3 DNA: TGTGCCAGCAGCTCGGACACGGGAGAGACCCAGTACTTC
CDR3 protein: CASSSDTGETQYF

clone size: -
V gene: TRBV5-4
J gene: TRBJ2-7
D gene: -
CDR3 DNA: TGTGCCAGCAGCTTGGATGGCGGTTTCCAGCAGTACTTC
CDR3 protein: CASSLDGGFQQYF

clone size: -
V gene: TRBV28
J gene: TRBJ2-7
D gene: -
CDR3 DNA: TGTGCCAGCAGGGAACCCAGGGGAGCGGTCTACGAGCAGTACTTC
CDR3 protein: CASREPRGAVYEQYF

clone size: -
V gene: TRBV5-4
J gene: TRBJ1-1
D gene: -
CDR3 DNA: TGTGCCAGCAGCTTGGGGCGCAGGGCTGAAGCTTTCTTT
CDR3 protein: CASSLGRRAEAFF

clone size: -
V gene: TRBV28
J gene: TRBJ1-2
D gene: -
CDR3 DNA: TGTGCCAGCAGTCCTTTAGGTGGGCCGGCCCGTAACTATGGCTACACCTTC
CDR3 protein: CASSPLGGPARNYGYTF

clone size: -
V gene: TRBV28
J gene: TRBJ2-4
D gene: TRBD1
CDR3 DNA: TGTGCCAGCAGTCTTGGACAGGGAAACATTCAGTACTTC
CDR3 protein: CASSLGQGNIQYF

clone size: -
V gene: TRBV4-2
J gene: TRBJ1-4
D gene: -
CDR3 DNA: TGTGCCAGCAGCCAAGATAAGAGAGGAAAACTGTTTTTT
CDR3 protein: CASSQDKRGKLFF

clone size: -
V gene: TRBV7-3
J gene: TRBJ2-2
D gene: -
CDR3 DNA: TGTGCCAGCGCCCGGGCGAACACCGGGGAGCTGTTTTTT
CDR3 protein: CASARANTGELFF

clone size: -
V gene: TRBV21-1
J gene: TRBJ2-7
D gene: -
CDR3 DNA: TGTGCCAGCAGCACAGAACAGGAGTCCTACGAGCAGTACTTC
CDR3 protein: CASSTEQESYEQYF